Listed below are T cell receptor beta chains from one sample, sequenced in a study of vaccination and CD4 T cells after COVID-19. Their antigens are not known. Each CDR3 protein gets one entry after TCRdb re-called the PCR reads with MiXCR. The sample includes approximately 21,000 distinct CDR3 sequences, over 40% of them seen just once. This material consisted of CD4+ T cells from blood, cultured in vitro, taken about 7 months after SARS-CoV-2 vaccination. The receptors derive from a human donor who had recovered from COVID-19. Each CDR3 is given with its conserved first and last residue. The D gene is left open where the match is weak. Clone sizes are given selectively: once, few, many, or a class where the clone is expanded.

J	D	size	V	CDR3	DNA
TRBJ2-1	NA	NA	TRBV6-5	CASSYPGLFNEQFF	TGTGCCAGCAGTTACCCAGGGTTATTCAATGAGCAGTTCTTC
TRBJ2-2	TRBD1	NA	TRBV7-9	CASSKGQGLTGELFF	TGTGCCAGCAGCAAAGGACAGGGCTTGACCGGGGAGCTGTTTTTT
TRBJ1-5	NA	few	TRBV7-2	CASSPSRGMGNQPQHF	TGTGCCAGCAGCCCCAGTCGGGGTATGGGCAATCAGCCCCAGCATTTT
TRBJ1-2	NA	NA	TRBV6-1	CASSGRGGNYGYTF	TGTGCCAGCAGTGGACGTGGGGGGAACTATGGCTACACCTTC
TRBJ1-5	NA	few	TRBV20-1	CSARDYRVGGNQPQHF	TGCAGTGCTAGAGATTACAGGGTTGGGGGCAATCAGCCCCAGCATTTT
TRBJ2-1	TRBD2	NA	TRBV7-3	CASSLGTSGGNEQFF	TGTGCCAGCAGCTTAGGTACTAGCGGGGGTAATGAGCAGTTCTTC
TRBJ2-3	NA	NA	TRBV19	CASSEDYTDTQYF	TGTGCCAGTAGTGAGGACTACACAGATACGCAGTATTTT
TRBJ2-7	NA	NA	TRBV6-5	CASSYIGGEQYF	TGTGCCAGCAGTTACATCGGTGGCGAGCAGTACTTC
TRBJ2-5	TRBD2	medium-sized	TRBV20-1	CSARDVSGGAQETQYF	TGCAGTGCTAGAGATGTTTCGGGAGGGGCCCAAGAGACCCAGTACTTC
TRBJ2-5	NA	few	TRBV2	CASSELGETQYF	TGTGCCAGCAGTGAGCTGGGTGAGACCCAGTACTTC
TRBJ2-3	NA	few	TRBV28	CASRLGTSGDTQYF	TGTGCCAGCCGCCTGGGGACTTCCGGAGATACGCAGTATTTT
TRBJ2-7	NA	few	TRBV6-1	CASSEARRGYEQYF	TGTGCCAGCAGTGAAGCGCGGCGGGGCTACGAGCAGTACTTC
TRBJ2-5	TRBD2	few	TRBV7-9	CASSPAGETQYF	TGTGCCAGCAGCCCAGCGGGGGAGACCCAGTACTTC
TRBJ2-1	NA	NA	TRBV6-1	CASSKGPSWSYNEQFF	TGTGCCAGCAGCAAAGGGCCTAGCTGGTCCTACAATGAGCAGTTCTTC
TRBJ1-5	NA	few	TRBV15	CATSRDQQGRQPQHF	TGTGCCACCAGCAGAGATCAACAGGGACGTCAGCCCCAGCATTTT
TRBJ2-1	TRBD2	NA	TRBV10-1	CASRETSGSEQFF	TGCGCCAGCAGGGAGACTAGCGGGAGTGAGCAGTTCTTC